This TCR beta chain was captured in a study of shared clonotypes between healthy human individuals. General observations from the study: Several donors showed sharing of about 4.7% of naive CD4 clonotypes.

In the naive CD8 group, cells lacked CD45RO and were positively selected for CCR7, so terminally differentiated effector memory CD45RA+ cells were left out. As concerns this clone: The target antigen is unknown.

Data came from immunoSEQ multiplex PCR; TCRdb stores just in-frame clones and leaves some out. The sample lists about 1.9 million clones; 80% to 95% were seen once. Germline V gene sequence: CDR1 MNHEY, CDR2 SMNVEV (reference sequence). The V and J ends lost 0 bases and 9 bases respectively, with 9 bases between them. CDR3 length: 13 residues. The chain couples TRBV27 to TRBJ2-1; D unclear. The specimen was naive CD8+ T cells from PBMCs. This TCR came from a man aged 18 to 30 in good health. Some clones in this sample may be carry-over from other donors' samples. CDR3 sequence: CASSLSLTAEQFF. CDR3 nucleotide sequence: TGTGCCAGCAGTTTATCGCTGACGGCTGAGCAGTTCTTC.